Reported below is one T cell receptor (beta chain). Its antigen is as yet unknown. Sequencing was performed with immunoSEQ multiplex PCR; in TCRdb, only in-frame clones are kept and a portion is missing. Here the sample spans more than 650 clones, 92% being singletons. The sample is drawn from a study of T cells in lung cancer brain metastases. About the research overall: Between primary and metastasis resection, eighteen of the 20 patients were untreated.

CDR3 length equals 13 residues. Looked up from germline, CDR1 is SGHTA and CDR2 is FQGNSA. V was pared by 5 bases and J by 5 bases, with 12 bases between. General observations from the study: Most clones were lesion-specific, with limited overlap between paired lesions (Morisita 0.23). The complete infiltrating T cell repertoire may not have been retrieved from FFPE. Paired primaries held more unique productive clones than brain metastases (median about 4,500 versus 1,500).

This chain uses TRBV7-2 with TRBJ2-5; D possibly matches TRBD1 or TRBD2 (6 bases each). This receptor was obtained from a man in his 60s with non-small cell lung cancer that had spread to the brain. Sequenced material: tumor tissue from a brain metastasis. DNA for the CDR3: TGTGCCAGCAGCAGACGAGGGGGGGAGACCCAGTACTTC. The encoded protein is CASSRRGGETQYF.